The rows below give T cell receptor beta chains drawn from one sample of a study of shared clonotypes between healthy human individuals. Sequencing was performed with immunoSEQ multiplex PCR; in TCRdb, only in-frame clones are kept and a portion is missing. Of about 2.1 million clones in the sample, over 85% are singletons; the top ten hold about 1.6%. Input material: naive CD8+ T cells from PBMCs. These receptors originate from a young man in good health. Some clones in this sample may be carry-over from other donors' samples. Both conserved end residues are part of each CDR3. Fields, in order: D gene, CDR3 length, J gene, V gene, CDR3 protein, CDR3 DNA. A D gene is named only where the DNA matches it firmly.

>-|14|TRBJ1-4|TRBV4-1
CASSHGGGNEKLFF
TGCGCCAGCAGCCATGGAGGGGGGAATGAAAAACTGTTTTTT
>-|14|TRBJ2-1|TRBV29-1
CSVEAATELYEQFF
TGCAGCGTTGAAGCGGCCACTGAACTCTATGAGCAGTTCTTC
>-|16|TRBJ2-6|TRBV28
CASTGRRSSGANVLTF
TGTGCCAGCACAGGGAGACGTAGCTCTGGGGCCAACGTCCTGACTTTC
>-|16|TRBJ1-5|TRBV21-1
CASGPPARGDGQPQHF
TGTGCCAGCGGGCCTCCCGCACGAGGAGATGGTCAGCCCCAGCATTTT
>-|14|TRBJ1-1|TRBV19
CASRVRDYNTEAFF
TGTGCCAGTAGGGTAAGGGACTACAACACTGAAGCTTTCTTT
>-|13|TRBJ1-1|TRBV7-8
CASSVPITGEAFF
TGTGCCAGCAGCGTCCCAATAACCGGTGAAGCTTTCTTT
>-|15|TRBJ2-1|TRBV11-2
CASSTRGGVDHEQFF
TGTGCCAGCAGCACAAGGGGGGGGGTAGATCATGAGCAGTTCTTC
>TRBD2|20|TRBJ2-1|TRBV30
CAWSTGLAGWALGSYNEQFF
TGTGCCTGGAGTACAGGGCTAGCGGGGTGGGCCTTAGGCTCCTACAATGAGCAGTTCTTC
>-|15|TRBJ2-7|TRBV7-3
CASSLLAVIPYEQYF
TGTGCCAGCAGCTTATTAGCGGTGATTCCCTACGAGCAGTACTTC
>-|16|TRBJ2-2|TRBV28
CASSSPWEKNTGELFF
TGTGCCAGCAGCTCCCCCTGGGAGAAGAACACCGGGGAGCTGTTTTTT
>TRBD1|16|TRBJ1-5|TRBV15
CATSTRGQGAGQPQHF
TGTGCCACCAGCACCCGAGGACAGGGGGCTGGTCAGCCCCAGCATTTT
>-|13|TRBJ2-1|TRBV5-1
CASIGPGRNEQFF
TGCGCCAGCATCGGGCCAGGTCGCAATGAGCAGTTCTTC
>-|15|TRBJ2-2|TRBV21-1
CASPKGSPNTGELFF
TGTGCCAGCCCCAAGGGATCTCCGAACACCGGGGAGCTGTTTTTT
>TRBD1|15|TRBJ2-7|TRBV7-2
CASSPRHTGVWEQYF
TGTGCCAGCAGCCCACGGCATACAGGGGTTTGGGAGCAGTACTTC
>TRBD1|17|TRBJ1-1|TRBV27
CATARIPGTAKNTEAFF
TGTGCCACCGCTCGAATTCCCGGGACAGCAAAGAACACTGAAGCTTTCTTT